This TCR beta chain came from a study of T cell responses to AZD1222 COVID-19 vaccine. Per the germline V gene, CDR1 is GTSNPN and CDR2 is SVGIG (reference sequence). V was cut by 2 bases and J by 5 bases, with 9 bases left in between. The CDR3 runs to 12 residues. The assay was immunoSEQ multiplex PCR, and TCRdb's table has in-frame clones only and misses some. The sample has 70,000 to 85,000 clones; about four fifths are singletons. It was second doses at about 4 or about 12 weeks that were pooled. The TCR was taken from an adult who received the AZD1222 COVID-19 vaccine. The rearrangement uses TRBV30 and TRBJ1-1; D is undetermined. The source was peripheral blood, collected 28 days after the second AZD1222 dose. The CDR3 region is CAWSIRRTEAFF. The CDR3 DNA reads as TGTGCCTGGAGTATTAGGAGAACTGAAGCTTTCTTT.